The source of this T cell receptor beta chain is a study of blood T cell repertoires in COVID-19. In the study overall: Some COVID-19 samples were acute and others convalescent; all came from the United States, Italy and Spain. PBMCs, B-cell-depleted T cells, or T cells provided the cDNA or gDNA that made up the material.

In its sample, this clone was seen once. Enrollment of patients from Seattle took place during active infection, with longitudinal follow-up. The germline CDR1 and CDR2 sequences are SGHTA and FQGNSA. This CDR3 region has 16 residues. Losses at the gene ends were 2 bases for V and 6 bases for J; bases not matched to a gene: 6. Per the study methods: Estimation of nucleated cell counts was performed using reference gene primer amplification. Libraries were prepared by immunoSEQ multiplex PCR; TCRdb keeps only in-frame clonotypes and omits some of them. D and trimming come from the DNA, and the V and J calls and clone size come from that table. This table has about 250,000 clones, 90% appearing once.

The chain joins TRBV7-2 to TRBJ2-1; 11 bases are shared with TRBD1. This TCR came from a woman aged 55-70 years with COVID-19, enrolled during active disease. Sequencing input: peripheral blood. CDR3 sequence reads: CASSLSRDRGSNEQFF. As DNA, the CDR3 is TGTGCCAGCAGCTTATCGCGGGACAGGGGGAGCAATGAGCAGTTCTTC.